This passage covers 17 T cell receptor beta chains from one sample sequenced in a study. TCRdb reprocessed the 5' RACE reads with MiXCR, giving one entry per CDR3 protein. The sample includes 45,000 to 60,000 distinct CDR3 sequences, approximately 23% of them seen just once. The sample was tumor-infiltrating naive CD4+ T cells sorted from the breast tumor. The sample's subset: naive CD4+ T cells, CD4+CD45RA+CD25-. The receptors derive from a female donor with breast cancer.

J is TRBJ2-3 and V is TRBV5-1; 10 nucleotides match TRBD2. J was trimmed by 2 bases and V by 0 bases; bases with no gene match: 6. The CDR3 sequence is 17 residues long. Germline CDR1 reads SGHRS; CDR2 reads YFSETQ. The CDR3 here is CASSLGSTSGTTDTQYF. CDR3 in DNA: TGCGCCAGCAGCTTGGGGTCTACTAGCGGGACCACAGATACGCAGTATTTT.

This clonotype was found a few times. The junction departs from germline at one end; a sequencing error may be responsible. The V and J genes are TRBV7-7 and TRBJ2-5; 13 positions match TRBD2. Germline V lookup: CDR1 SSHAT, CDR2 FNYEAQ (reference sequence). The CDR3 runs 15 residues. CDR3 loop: CASSRLAGGRETQYF. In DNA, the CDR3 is TGTGCTAGCAGCCGACTAGCGGGGGGCCGGGAGACCCAGTACTTC.

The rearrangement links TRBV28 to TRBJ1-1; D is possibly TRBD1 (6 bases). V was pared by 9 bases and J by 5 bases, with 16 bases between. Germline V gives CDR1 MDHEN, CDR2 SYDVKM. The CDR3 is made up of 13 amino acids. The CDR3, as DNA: TGTGCCAGTACGGGACATTTAAGGACTGAAGCTTTCTTT. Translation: CASTGHLRTEAFF.

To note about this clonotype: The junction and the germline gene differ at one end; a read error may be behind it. CDR3 sequence (DNA): TGTGCCAGCAGCTTAAGTGGTACTAGCGGTGATACGCGGTATTTT. It yields the protein CASSLSGTSGDTRYF. The chain uses TRBV7-2 and TRBJ2-3, with TRBD2 matching over 8 bases. Germline CDR1 and CDR2: SGHTA and FQGNSA. The CDR3 consists of 15 residues.

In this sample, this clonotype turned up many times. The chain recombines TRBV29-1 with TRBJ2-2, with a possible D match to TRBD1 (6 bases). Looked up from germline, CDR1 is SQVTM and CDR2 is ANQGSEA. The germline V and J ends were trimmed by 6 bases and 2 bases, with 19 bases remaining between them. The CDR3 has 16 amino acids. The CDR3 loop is CSVDAGGGQNTGELFF. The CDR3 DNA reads TGCAGCGTCGACGCCGGTGGGGGCCAAAACACCGGGGAGCTGTTTTTT.

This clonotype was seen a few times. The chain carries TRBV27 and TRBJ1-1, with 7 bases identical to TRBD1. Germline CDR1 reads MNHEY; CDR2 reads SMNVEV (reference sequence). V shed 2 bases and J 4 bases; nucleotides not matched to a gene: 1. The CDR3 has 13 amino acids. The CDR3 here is CASSLNRGTEAFF. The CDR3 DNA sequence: TGTGCCAGCAGTTTAAACAGGGGCACTGAAGCTTTCTTT.

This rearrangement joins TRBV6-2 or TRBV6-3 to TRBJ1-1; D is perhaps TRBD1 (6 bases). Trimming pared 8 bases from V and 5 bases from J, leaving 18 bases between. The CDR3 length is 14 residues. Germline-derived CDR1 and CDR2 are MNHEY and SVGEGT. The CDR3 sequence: CASVNGGRRTEAFF. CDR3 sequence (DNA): TGTGCCAGCGTAAACGGGGGGCGGAGGACTGAAGCTTTCTTT.

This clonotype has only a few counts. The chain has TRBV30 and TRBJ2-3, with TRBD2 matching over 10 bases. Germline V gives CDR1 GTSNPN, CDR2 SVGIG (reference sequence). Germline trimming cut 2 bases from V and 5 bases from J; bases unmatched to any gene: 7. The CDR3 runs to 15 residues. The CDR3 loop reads CAWSIGTSEKDTQYF. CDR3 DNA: TGTGCCTGGAGTATTGGGACTAGCGAAAAAGATACGCAGTATTTT. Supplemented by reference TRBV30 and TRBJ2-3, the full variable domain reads SQTIHQWPATLVQPVGSPLSLECTVEGTSNPNLYWYRQAAGRGLQLLFYSVGIGQISSEVPQNLSASRPQDRQFILSSKKLLLSDSGFYLCAWSIGTSEKDTQYFGPGTRLTVL.

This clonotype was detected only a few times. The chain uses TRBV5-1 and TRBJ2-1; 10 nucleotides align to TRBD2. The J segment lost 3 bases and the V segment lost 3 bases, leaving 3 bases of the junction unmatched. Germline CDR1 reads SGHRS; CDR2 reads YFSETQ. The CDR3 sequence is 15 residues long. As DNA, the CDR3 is TGCGCCAGCAGCTGGACTAGCGGACTCTACAATGAGCAGTTCTTC. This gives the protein CASSWTSGLYNEQFF. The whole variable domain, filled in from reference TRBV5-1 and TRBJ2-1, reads KAGVTQTPRYLIKTRGQQVTLSCSPISGHRSVSWYQQTPGQGLQFLFEYFSETQRNKGNFPGRFSGRQFSNSRSEMNVSTLELGDSALYLCASSWTSGLYNEQFFGPGTRLTVL.

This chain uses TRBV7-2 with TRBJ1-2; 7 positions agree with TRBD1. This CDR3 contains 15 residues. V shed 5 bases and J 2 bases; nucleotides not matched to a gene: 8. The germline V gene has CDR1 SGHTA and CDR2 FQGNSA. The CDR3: CASSPFTQGNYGYTF. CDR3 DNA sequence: TGTGCCAGCAGCCCCTTTACACAGGGGAACTATGGCTACACCTTC.

CDR3 residues: CSAPGLAGETQYF. As DNA, the CDR3 is TGCAGTGCTCCGGGACTAGCTGGAGAGACCCAGTACTTC. The V call is TRBV20-1, the J call TRBJ2-5; TRBD2 agrees at 9 bases. Germline V gene data show CDR1 as DFQATT and CDR2 as SNEGSKA (reference sequence). The CDR3 totals 13 residues. V gave up 5 bases and J gave up 4 bases; unmatched junction bases: 5.

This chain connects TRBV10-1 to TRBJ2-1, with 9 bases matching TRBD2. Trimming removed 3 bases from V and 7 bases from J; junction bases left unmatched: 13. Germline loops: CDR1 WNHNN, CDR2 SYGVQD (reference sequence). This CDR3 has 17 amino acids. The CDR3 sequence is CASSDSGTGLASNEQFF. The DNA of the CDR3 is TGCGCCAGCAGTGACTCAGGGACGGGACTAGCAAGTAATGAGCAGTTCTTC.

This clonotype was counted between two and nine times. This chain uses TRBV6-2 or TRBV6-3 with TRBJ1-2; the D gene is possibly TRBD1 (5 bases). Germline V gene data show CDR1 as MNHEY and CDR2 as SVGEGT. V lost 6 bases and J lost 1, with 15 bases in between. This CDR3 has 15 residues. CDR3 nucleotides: TGTGCCAGCAGACGTGGAGGGGTGTTTAACTATGGCTACACCTTC. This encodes CASRRGGVFNYGYTF.

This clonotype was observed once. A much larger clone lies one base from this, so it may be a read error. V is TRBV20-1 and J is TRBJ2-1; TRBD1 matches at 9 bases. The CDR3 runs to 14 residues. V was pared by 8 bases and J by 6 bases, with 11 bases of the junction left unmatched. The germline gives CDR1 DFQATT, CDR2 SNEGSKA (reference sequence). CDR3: CSTPGTGIGNEQFF. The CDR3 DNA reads TGCAGTACTCCCGGGACAGGGATCGGCAATGAGCAGTTCTTC.

The CDR3 DNA follows: TGCAGTGGGTACAGGGGTCGGGATACGCAGTATTTT. Translating it yields CSGYRGRDTQYF. V is TRBV20-1 and J is TRBJ2-3, with 7 bases aligning to TRBD1. Per the germline V gene, CDR1 is DFQATT and CDR2 is SNEGSKA (reference sequence). Trimming cost V 7 bases and J 6 bases; bases outside gene matches: 7. The CDR3 has 12 amino acids.

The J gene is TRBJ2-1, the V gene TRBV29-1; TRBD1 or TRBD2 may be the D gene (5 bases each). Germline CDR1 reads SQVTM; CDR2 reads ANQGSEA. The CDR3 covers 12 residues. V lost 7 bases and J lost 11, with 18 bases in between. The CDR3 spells CSGLTEGLKQFF. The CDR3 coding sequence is TGCAGCGGGTTGACAGAGGGGCTAAAGCAGTTCTTC.

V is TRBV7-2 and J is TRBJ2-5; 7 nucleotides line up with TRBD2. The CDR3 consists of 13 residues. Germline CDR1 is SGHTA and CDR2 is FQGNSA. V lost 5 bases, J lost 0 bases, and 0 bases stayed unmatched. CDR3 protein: CASSSGNQETQYF. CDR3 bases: TGTGCCAGCAGCAGCGGGAACCAAGAGACCCAGTACTTC.